The 28 T cell receptor beta chains below come from one sample, sequenced in a study of read filtering for tumor transcriptome and immune sequencing. Molecular barcoded adaptors covering alpha/delta and beta/gamma chains were used on roughly 400 ng RNA. From the reads, TCRdb called clonotypes with MiXCR, one entry per CDR3 protein. The sample shows 40,000 or so distinct CDR3 sequences, around an eighth of them seen only once. The sample was a population of CD138-negative cells sorted from bone marrow. These receptors were collected from a donor aged 40 or older with multiple myeloma.

This clonotype was counted ten times or more. The rearrangement links TRBV5-1 to TRBJ1-1, with TRBD1 as a possible D gene (6 bases). V shed 3 bases and J shed 1 base, with 16 bases lying between them. There are 16 residues in the CDR3. Germline V CDR1 and CDR2: SGHRS, YFSETQ. CDR3 residues: CASSSPDSGGNTEAFF. CDR3 DNA sequence: TGCGCCAGCAGCTCCCCGGACAGCGGAGGGAACACTGAAGCTTTCTTT.

This clonotype was recorded at least ten times. The rearrangement joins TRBV20-1 to TRBJ2-7; 7 positions agree with TRBD2. Germline V CDR1 and CDR2: DFQATT, SNEGSKA (reference sequence). Unmatched junction bases numbered 12, after V lost 7 bases and J lost 6 bases. The CDR3 spans 13 residues. The CDR3 DNA reads TGCAGTGGGGCTAGCGGTTTTGTTACCGAGCAGTACTTC. It translates to CSGASGFVTEQYF.

This clonotype appeared many times. For the CDR3, the DNA is TGCGCCAGCAGCCAAGTTCAGGGGCATTCTGGGGCCAACGTCCTGACTTTC. Encoded protein: CASSQVQGHSGANVLTF. V usage is TRBV4-1 and J usage is TRBJ2-6, with D possibly TRBD1 on 6 matching bases. CDR1 and CDR2 from the germline V gene are MGHRA and YSYEKL. The CDR3 consists of 17 residues. Trimming pared 1 base from V and 1 base from J, leaving 11 bases between.

At least ten counts were recorded for this clonotype. The gene calls are TRBV6-2 or TRBV6-3 and TRBJ2-7; tentatively, D is TRBD2 (5 bases). Between the trimmed V and J ends, which lost 6 bases and 2 bases, there was a span of 14 bases. Germline CDR1 is MNHEY and CDR2 is SVGEGT. This CDR3 has 14 residues. The CDR3 nucleotides are TGTGCCAGCAGCCGGGGAGAGAATACCTACGAGCAGTACTTC. As protein: CASSRGENTYEQYF.

This clonotype appeared many times. The chain joins TRBV7-9 to TRBJ2-3; D is possibly TRBD1 (6 bases). Germline V gene data show CDR1 as SEHNR and CDR2 as FQNEAQ (reference sequence). The V end was cut by 1 base, the J end by 4 bases, with 9 bases between. The CDR3 spans 14 residues. CDR3 nucleotides: TGTGCCAGCAGCTTAGAGGGGGTCGCAGATACGCAGTATTTT. Its translation: CASSLEGVADTQYF.

There are many counts of this clonotype. The CDR3 DNA reads as TGCAGCGTTGAAGATTGGGGGGGCGAAGCTTTCTTT. Its protein is CSVEDWGGEAFF. This chain links TRBV29-1 with TRBJ1-1; D is perhaps TRBD1 (6 bases). Per germline, CDR1 SQVTM and CDR2 ANQGSEA. This CDR3 has 12 amino acids. Trimming cost V 0 bases and J 8 bases, with 10 bases left between them. Full variable domain (remainder filled in from reference TRBV29-1 and TRBJ1-1): SAVISQKPSRDICQRGTSLTIQCQVDSQVTMMFWYRQQPGQSLTLIATANQGSEATYESGFVIDKFPISRPNLTFSTLTVSNMSPEDSSIYLCSVEDWGGEAFFGQGTRLTVV.

With regard to this clonotype: One base away lies a much larger clone, so this may be a sequencing read error. This rearrangement joins TRBV19 to TRBJ2-1; 7 bases are a match to TRBD2. Per the germline V gene, CDR1 is LNHDA and CDR2 is SQIVND (reference sequence). The CDR3 consists of 15 residues. The CDR3 here is CVSTAGGSSDNEQFF. As DNA, the CDR3 is TGTGTCAGTACAGCTGGCGGGAGCTCCGACAATGAGCAGTTCTTC. The whole variable domain, remainder taken from reference TRBV19 and TRBJ2-1, is DGGITQSPKYLFRKEGQNVTLSCEQNLNHDAMYWYRQDPGQGLRLIYYSQIVNDFQKGDIAEGYSVSREKKESFPLTVTSAQKNPTAFYLCVSTAGGSSDNEQFFGPGTRLTVL.

This sequence joins TRBV12-3 or TRBV12-4 and TRBJ2-2, with 7 bases lining up with TRBD1. The CDR3 contains 14 residues. V was clipped by 11 bases and J by 7 bases; unmatched bases: 13. CDR3 region: CAGKRGQQFGELFF. CDR3 DNA sequence: TGTGCCGGAAAGAGGGGACAGCAGTTCGGGGAGCTGTTTTTT.

This clonotype was observed many times. The genes are TRBV20-1 and TRBJ1-1; possibly TRBD1 for D (6 bases). V lost 3 bases, J lost 14 bases, and 16 bases lay in between. The CDR3 has 11 residues. Germline values: CDR1 DFQATT, CDR2 SNEGSKA (reference sequence). CDR3 DNA: TGCAGTGCTAGGGACAGCCTATCCGCGTTCTTT. Translation: CSARDSLSAFF.

This clonotype was seen many times. This chain joins TRBV3-1 and TRBJ1-2; possibly TRBD1 for D (5 bases). This CDR3 spans 15 amino acids. V shed 3 bases and J shed 6 bases, with 17 bases lying between them. Germline V gives CDR1 LGHDT, CDR2 YNNKEL (reference sequence). The CDR3 region is CASSQGGHKRNGYTF. DNA for the CDR3: TGTGCCAGCAGCCAGGGCGGACACAAAAGAAATGGCTACACCTTC.

This clonotype came up many times. The rearrangement uses TRBV5-1 and TRBJ2-2, with D perhaps TRBD1 or TRBD2 (5 bases each). The ends were cut back, 7 bases at V and 7 bases at J, with 14 bases in the middle. CDR3 size: 13 residues. From germline, CDR1 is SGHRS and CDR2 YFSETQ. DNA for the CDR3: TGCGCCAGCGGGGGTGAGGTCAGCGGGGAGCTGTTTTTT. Translated, it gives CASGGEVSGELFF.

This clonotype was observed at least ten times. The chain uses TRBV5-1 and TRBJ1-5; TRBD1 agrees at 11 bases. V was clipped by 5 bases and J by 4 bases; unmatched bases: 5. Germline V gene sequence: CDR1 SGHRS, CDR2 YFSETQ. The CDR3 runs 15 residues. CDR3 sequence (DNA): TGCGCCAGCAGACTCGGGACAGGGGGGAATCAGCCCCAGCATTTT. This encodes CASRLGTGGNQPQHF. The full variable domain, in which reference TRBV5-1 and TRBJ1-5 provide the parts outside the CDR3, is KAGVTQTPRYLIKTRGQQVTLSCSPISGHRSVSWYQQTPGQGLQFLFEYFSETQRNKGNFPGRFSGRQFSNSRSEMNVSTLELGDSALYLCASRLGTGGNQPQHFGDGTRLSIL.

This clonotype was seen many times. The rearrangement uses TRBV5-1 and TRBJ1-1; 8 nucleotides align to TRBD1. The CDR3 extends over 15 amino acids. Trimming cost V 2 bases and J 5 bases; bases outside gene matches: 8. CDR1 is SGHRS and CDR2 is YFSETQ in the germline V gene. The CDR3 bases are TGCGCCAGCAGCTTTCAGGGGGCCGGTGGGACTGAAGCTTTCTTT. Its translation is CASSFQGAGGTEAFF.

This clonotype was counted ten times or more. V is TRBV12-3 or TRBV12-4 and J is TRBJ1-6, with unresolved D. V lost 2 bases to trimming and J lost 8 bases, with 4 bases between them. This CDR3 comprises 12 residues. Written as DNA, the CDR3 is TGTGCCAGCAGTTTAACCGATTCACCCCTCCACTTT. It encodes CASSLTDSPLHF.

This clonotype was counted a few times. The V gene is TRBV23-1, the J gene TRBJ2-3; TRBD1 might be the D (6 bases). TRBV23-1 is an ORF; its function is uncertain. This CDR3 is 19 amino acids long. The ends were cut back, 6 bases at V and 1 base at J, with 26 bases in the middle. The chain's CDR3 is CASRVKRVLGAEGTDTQYF. CDR3 sequence (DNA): TGCGCCAGCAGGGTCAAGAGGGTATTGGGGGCCGAGGGCACAGATACGCAGTATTTT.

This clonotype was detected ten times or more. V is TRBV11-2 and J is TRBJ1-4, with D perhaps matching TRBD1 (6 bases). The CDR3 has 15 amino acids. V was pared by 2 bases and J by 4 bases, with 11 bases between. Germline V gives CDR1 SGHAT, CDR2 FQNNGV. CDR3: CASSLFGQINEKLFF. The DNA for the CDR3 is TGTGCCAGCAGCTTATTTGGACAGATTAATGAAAAACTGTTTTTT.

This clonotype was seen many times. V is TRBV12-3 or TRBV12-4 and J is TRBJ2-6; D is unresolved. The CDR3 extends over 15 amino acids. V gave up 3 bases and J gave up 1 base, with 7 bases separating them. Here the CDR3 reads CASSFEGSGANVLTF. CDR3 nucleotide sequence: TGTGCCAGCAGTTTCGAAGGATCTGGGGCCAACGTCCTGACTTTC.

V gene TRBV6-1 combines with J gene TRBJ2-2; TRBD1 aligns across 8 bases. The CDR3 length is 14 residues. Germline loops: CDR1 MNHNS, CDR2 SASEGT. The V gene end was trimmed by 6 bases and the J gene end by 4 bases; junction bases not matched to a gene: 4. The CDR3 coding sequence is TGTGCCAGCAGGAGGACAGGGACCACCGGGGAGCTGTTTTTT. Its protein product is CASRRTGTTGELFF.

This clonotype was found many times. This chain connects TRBV7-8 to TRBJ2-3; D remains unclear. The V gene's germline CDR1 is SGHVS and CDR2 FQNEAQ. The CDR3 loop spans 14 amino acids. V dropped 2 bases and J dropped 2 bases, with 8 bases sitting between them. CDR3 region: CASSLRGTTDTQYF. For the CDR3, the DNA is TGTGCCAGCAGCTTAAGAGGTACCACAGATACGCAGTATTTT.

Concerning this clonotype: At one of its ends the junction is not consistent with the germline gene, which may arise from a read error. The genes are TRBV11-3 and TRBJ2-1; D might be TRBD1 (6 bases). The CDR3 has 15 amino acids. CDR1 and CDR2 from the germline V gene are SGHNT and YENEEA. The DNA of the CDR3 is TGTGCCAGCAGATTAGGGGGAACCCGCTACAATGAGCAGTTCTTC. This sequence encodes CASRLGGTRYNEQFF.

This clonotype has at least ten counts. The rearrangement uses TRBV29-1 and TRBJ1-1, with D perhaps TRBD1 (5 bases). The CDR3 is made up of 13 amino acids. Trimming removed 6 bases at V and 1 base at J, with 12 bases between. In germline, CDR1 is SQVTM, CDR2 ANQGSEA. This chain's CDR3 is CSVLGGGNTEAFF. DNA of the CDR3: TGCAGCGTGCTGGGGGGGGGGAACACTGAAGCTTTCTTT.

The sample holds many counts of this clonotype. The chain employs TRBV18 and TRBJ1-4, with 10 bases lining up with TRBD1. V lost 2 bases to trimming and J lost 8 bases; unmatched junction nucleotides: 5. This CDR3 is 15 amino acids long. The germline V gene has CDR1 KGHSH and CDR2 LQKENI. CDR3 DNA sequence: TGTGCCAGCTCACCATTGGACAGGGGGAAGGAAAAACTGTTTTTT. Protein sequence: CASSPLDRGKEKLFF.

This clonotype was recorded at least ten times. The chain combines TRBV20-1 with TRBJ2-4, with D perhaps matching TRBD2 (6 bases). The CDR3 runs 14 residues. Trimming took 0 bases from V and 1 from J, leaving 7 bases between them. Germline V CDR1 and CDR2: DFQATT, SNEGSKA (reference sequence). In nucleotides, the CDR3 is TGCAGTGCTAGAGATGGGGGGGCCAAAAACATTCAGTACTTC. It translates to CSARDGGAKNIQYF.

The chain combines TRBV3-1 with TRBJ2-3; TRBD1 matches 8 bases. The CDR3 has 16 amino acids. The germline V gene has CDR1 LGHDT and CDR2 YNNKEL (reference sequence). The trim removed 1 base at V and 1 base at J, leaving 4 bases unmatched. CDR3 in DNA: TGTGCCAGCAGCCAAGCTGCGACAGGGGGCACAGATACGCAGTATTTT. Translation: CASSQAATGGTDTQYF.

This clonotype was detected once. This may be a read error, as it is one base from a much larger clone. This chain links TRBV5-1 with TRBJ1-1; no definite D call. There are 14 residues in the CDR3. Germline-derived CDR1 and CDR2 are SGHRS and YFSETQ. The CDR3 DNA reads as TGCGCCCGCAGCCTACAGCCCGCGAACACTGAAGCTTTCTTT. Its protein product is CARSLQPANTEAFF.

This clonotype came up many times. This chain uses TRBV6-6 with TRBJ2-7; D may match TRBD1 or TRBD2 (6 bases each). Germline lookup yields CDR1 MNHNY and CDR2 SVGAGI (reference sequence). The CDR3 contains 15 residues. V gave up 1 base and J gave up 5 bases, with 15 bases separating them. In DNA form, the CDR3 reads TGTGCCAGCAGTTACTTTATGGGGGGCATCGACGAGCAGTACTTC. Residues: CASSYFMGGIDEQYF.

In this sample, this clonotype turned up many times. This may be a read error: a much more frequent sequence differs by one nucleotide. V is TRBV20-1 and J is TRBJ1-6; TRBD1 might be the D (5 bases). Germline-derived CDR1 and CDR2 are DFQATT and SNEGSKA (reference sequence). The CDR3 length is 14 residues. CDR3 in DNA: TGCGGTGCTAGCGGGATGGGGCAGGATTCACCCCTCCACTTT. This codes for CGASGMGQDSPLHF.

This clonotype was found many times. This chain connects TRBV7-9 to TRBJ2-5; 8 bases are a match to TRBD1. Trimming took 1 base from V and 2 from J; bases not matched to a gene: 3. The CDR3 has 15 amino acids. Germline V gives CDR1 SEHNR, CDR2 FQNEAQ (reference sequence). CDR3 residues: CASSLGRQGQETQYF. CDR3 nucleotide sequence: TGTGCCAGCAGCTTAGGACGACAGGGGCAAGAGACCCAGTACTTC.